This T cell receptor (beta chain) was obtained from a study of OX40 agonist ivuxolimab in advanced cancers. CDR3 length equals 15 residues. After removal of 8 bases from V and 1 base from J, the junction contained 9 bases not matched to a gene. Germline V gene data show CDR1 as SGHTA and CDR2 as FQGTGA. Patients with autoimmune history or systemic immunosuppression were excluded. About this clone itself: Its antigen is still unknown.

Overall study findings and caveats: Compared with others, partial responders at 0.1-3.0 mg/kg displayed clonal expansion among the lowest.

Method: immunoSEQ multiplex PCR; TCRdb's copy keeps in-frame clones and lacks some. The data hold tens of thousands of clones, with 88% observed a single time. This receptor was obtained from an adult with an advanced solid tumor such as melanoma, head and neck, liver or kidney cancer. The J gene is TRBJ2-3, the V gene TRBV7-3, with 7 bases lining up with TRBD2. The sequenced sample was CD4+ or CD8+ T cells sorted from blood, obtained in a trial of the OX40 agonist ivuxolimab. CDR3 DNA: TGTGCCAGCTCCCCCGGGGGGACCCGCACAGATACGCAGTATTTT. As protein: CASSPGGTRTDTQYF.